This passage covers 8 T cell receptor beta chains from one sample sequenced in a study of Tregs in tolerant kidney transplant recipients. Assay: immunoSEQ multiplex PCR; the TCRdb copy retains only in-frame clones and omits some. The sample contains approximately 90,000 clones, just over 90% of which appear only once. The sample taken for sequencing was CD8+ T cells from blood. The receptor source for this set is a human donor in good health.

CDR3: CASSSRYRTANTGELFF. In DNA form, the CDR3 reads TGTGCCAGCAGCTCCCGATACAGGACAGCGAACACCGGGGAGCTGTTTTTT. The gene calls are TRBV7-9 and TRBJ2-2; D possibly corresponds to TRBD1 (6 bases). Germline V gene lookup returns CDR1 SEHNR and CDR2 FQNEAQ (reference sequence). Trimming shortened V by 4 bases and J by 0 bases, and 15 bases separated the two germline ends. This CDR3 spans 17 amino acids. Full variable domain (outside the CDR3, taken from reference TRBV7-9 and TRBJ2-2): DTGVSQNPRHKITKRGQNVTFRCDPISEHNRLYWYRQTLGQGPEFLTYFQNEAQLEKSRLLSDRFSAERPKGSFSTLEIQRTEQGDSAMYLCASSSRYRTANTGELFFGEGSRLTVL.

V usage is TRBV19 and J usage is TRBJ1-5; 7 bases match TRBD1. V trimming: 0 bases; J trimming: 6 bases; junction bases outside the gene matches: 11. Per germline, CDR1 LNHDA and CDR2 SQIVND (reference sequence). The CDR3 is made up of 17 amino acids. The CDR3 spells CASSIDPDRYGGQPQHF. CDR3 in DNA: TGTGCCAGTAGTATAGATCCGGACAGGTACGGTGGTCAGCCCCAGCATTTT. Based on the CDR3 plus reference TRBV19 and TRBJ1-5, the full variable domain is DGGITQSPKYLFRKEGQNVTLSCEQNLNHDAMYWYRQDPGQGLRLIYYSQIVNDFQKGDIAEGYSVSREKKESFPLTVTSAQKNPTAFYLCASSIDPDRYGGQPQHFGDGTRLSIL.

This chain joins TRBV6-5 and TRBJ2-2, with D maybe TRBD2 (6 bases). This CDR3 has 15 amino acids. CDR1 MNHEY and CDR2 SVGAGI come from the germline V gene. V was shortened by 2 bases and J by 2 bases, with 9 bases between the two germline ends. In DNA, the CDR3 is TGTGCCAGCAGTTACAGGGAGGTAAACACCGGGGAGCTGTTTTTT. Its translation: CASSYREVNTGELFF.

The J gene is TRBJ2-1, the V gene TRBV6-5; D perhaps matches TRBD2 (6 bases). Trimming left V 2 bases short and J 5 bases short, with 16 bases between. The CDR3 is 16 amino acids. Germline CDR1 MNHEY, CDR2 SVGAGI. CDR3 nucleotide sequence: TGTGCCAGCAGTTACGTCCAGGAGGGCGCTAACAATGAGCAGTTCTTC. Residues: CASSYVQEGANNEQFF.

The rearrangement links TRBV19 to TRBJ2-7, with 10 nucleotides matching TRBD2. The germline gives CDR1 LNHDA, CDR2 SQIVND (reference sequence). CDR3 length: 16 residues. V was clipped by 5 bases and J by 3 bases; unmatched bases: 10. The CDR3 DNA sequence: TGTGCCAGTAGTCCTTCTAGCGGGAGACACCTCTACGAGCAGTACTTC. Translated, it gives CASSPSSGRHLYEQYF.

The chain combines TRBV5-1 with TRBJ2-1; D remains unclear. Germline CDR1 reads SGHRS; CDR2 reads YFSETQ. With 0 bases removed from V and 1 base from J, the gap between germline ends came to 14 bases. This CDR3 contains 17 residues. CDR3 coding DNA: TGCGCCAGCAGCTTGGAGGTAGGTCTACCTTCCTACAATGAGCAGTTCTTC. Translation: CASSLEVGLPSYNEQFF. The variable domain in full, completed from reference TRBV5-1 and TRBJ2-1, reads KAGVTQTPRYLIKTRGQQVTLSCSPISGHRSVSWYQQTPGQGLQFLFEYFSETQRNKGNFPGRFSGRQFSNSRSEMNVSTLELGDSALYLCASSLEVGLPSYNEQFFGPGTRLTVL.

This rearrangement joins TRBV7-9 to TRBJ1-5; D not resolved. The CDR3 sequence is 15 residues long. V lost 5 bases and J lost 5, with 16 bases in between. Germline V gene sequence: CDR1 SEHNR, CDR2 FQNEAQ (reference sequence). The DNA for the CDR3 is TGTGCCAGCAGCCGGACGGCGGGGTCAGATCAGCCCCAGCATTTT. Protein product: CASSRTAGSDQPQHF. The full variable domain, rest sourced from reference TRBV7-9 and TRBJ1-5, is DTGVSQNPRHKITKRGQNVTFRCDPISEHNRLYWYRQTLGQGPEFLTYFQNEAQLEKSRLLSDRFSAERPKGSFSTLEIQRTEQGDSAMYLCASSRTAGSDQPQHFGDGTRLSIL.

The gene calls are TRBV27 and TRBJ2-7; the D call may be TRBD1 or TRBD2 (5 bases each). This CDR3 has 16 amino acids. The germline V and J ends were trimmed by 3 bases and 2 bases, with 17 bases remaining between them. Germline lookup yields CDR1 MNHEY and CDR2 SMNVEV (reference sequence). The CDR3 DNA follows: TGTGCCAGCAGTTTTAGTGTAGGGACGGTGACCTACGAGCAGTACTTC. Amino acids: CASSFSVGTVTYEQYF.